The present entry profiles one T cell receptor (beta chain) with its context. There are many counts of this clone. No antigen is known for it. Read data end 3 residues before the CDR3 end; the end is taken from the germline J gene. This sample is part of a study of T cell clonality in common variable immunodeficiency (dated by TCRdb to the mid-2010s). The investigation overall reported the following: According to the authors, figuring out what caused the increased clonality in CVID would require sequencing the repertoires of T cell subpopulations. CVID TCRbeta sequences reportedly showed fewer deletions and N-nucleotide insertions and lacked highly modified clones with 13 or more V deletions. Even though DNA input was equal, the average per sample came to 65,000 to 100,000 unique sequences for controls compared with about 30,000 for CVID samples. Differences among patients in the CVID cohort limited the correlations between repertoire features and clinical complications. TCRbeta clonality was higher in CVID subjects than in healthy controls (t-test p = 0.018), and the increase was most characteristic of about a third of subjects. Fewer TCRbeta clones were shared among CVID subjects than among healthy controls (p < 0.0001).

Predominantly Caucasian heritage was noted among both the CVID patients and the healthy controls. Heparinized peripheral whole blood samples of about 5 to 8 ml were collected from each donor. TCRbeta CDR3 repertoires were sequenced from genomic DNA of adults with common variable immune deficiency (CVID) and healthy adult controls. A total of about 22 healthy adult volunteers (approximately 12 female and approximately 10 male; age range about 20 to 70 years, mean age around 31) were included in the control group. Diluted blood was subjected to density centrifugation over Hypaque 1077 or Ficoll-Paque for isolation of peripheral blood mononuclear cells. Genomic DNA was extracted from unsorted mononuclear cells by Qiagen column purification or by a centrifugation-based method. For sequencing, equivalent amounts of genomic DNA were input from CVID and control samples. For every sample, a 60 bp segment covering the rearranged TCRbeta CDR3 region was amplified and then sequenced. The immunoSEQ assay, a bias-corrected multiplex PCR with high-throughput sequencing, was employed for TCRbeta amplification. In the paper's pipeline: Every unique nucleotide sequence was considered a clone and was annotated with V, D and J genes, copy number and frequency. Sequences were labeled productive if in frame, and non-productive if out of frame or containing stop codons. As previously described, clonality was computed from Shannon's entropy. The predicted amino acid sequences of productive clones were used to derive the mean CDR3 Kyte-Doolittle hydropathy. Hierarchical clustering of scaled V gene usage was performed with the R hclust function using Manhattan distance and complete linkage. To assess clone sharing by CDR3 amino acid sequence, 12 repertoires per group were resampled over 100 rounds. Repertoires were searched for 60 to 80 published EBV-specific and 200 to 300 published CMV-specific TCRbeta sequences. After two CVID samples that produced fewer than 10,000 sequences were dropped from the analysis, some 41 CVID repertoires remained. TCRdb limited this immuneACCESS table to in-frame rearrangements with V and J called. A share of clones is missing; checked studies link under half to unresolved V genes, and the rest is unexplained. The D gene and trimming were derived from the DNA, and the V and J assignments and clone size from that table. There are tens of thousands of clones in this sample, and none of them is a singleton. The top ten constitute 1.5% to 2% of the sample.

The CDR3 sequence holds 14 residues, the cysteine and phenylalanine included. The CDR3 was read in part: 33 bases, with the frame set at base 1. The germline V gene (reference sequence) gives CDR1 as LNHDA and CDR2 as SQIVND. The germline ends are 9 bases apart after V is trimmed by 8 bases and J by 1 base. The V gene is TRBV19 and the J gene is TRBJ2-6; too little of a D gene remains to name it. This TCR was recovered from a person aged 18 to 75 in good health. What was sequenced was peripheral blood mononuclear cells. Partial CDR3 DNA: TGTGCCAGTGCTCTCGGGTCTGGGGCCAACGTC. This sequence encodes CASALGSGANV. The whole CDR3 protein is CASALGSGANVLTF.